This TCR beta chain was found in a study of blood T cells in healthy people across ages. The wider study: Template switching retrieved approximately one barcoded beta molecule for each two T cells. General study findings and limits: A strong correlation between TCR beta diversity and naive T cell percentage was seen. Donors of long life had a larger count of naive CD4+ cells and greater diversity than aged donors.

In its sample, this clonotype was seen a few times. Its antigen is unidentified. The authors ran a second PCR of roughly 6 to 12 cycles using a sample-barcoded 5' primer and a J-beta primer mix. TCRdb re-derived calls from the 5' RACE reads in MiXCR, one entry per CDR3 protein. The table lists 1.2 million to 1.5 million distinct CDR3 sequences, 45% to 70% of them singletons, with 6.7% in the top ten. The origin of this receptor is a man aged 18 to 29 in good health. Sequencing was done on a sample of blood.

CDR3 sequence (DNA): TGTGCCAGCGGAATGGGACAATTCTACGAGCAGTACTTC. Its translation: CASGMGQFYEQYF. The chain couples TRBV11-2 to TRBJ2-7, with D tentatively TRBD1 (6 bases). The CDR3 sequence is 13 residues long. The germline gives CDR1 SGHAT, CDR2 FQNNGV. With 8 bases removed from V and 3 bases from J, the gap between germline ends came to 14 bases.